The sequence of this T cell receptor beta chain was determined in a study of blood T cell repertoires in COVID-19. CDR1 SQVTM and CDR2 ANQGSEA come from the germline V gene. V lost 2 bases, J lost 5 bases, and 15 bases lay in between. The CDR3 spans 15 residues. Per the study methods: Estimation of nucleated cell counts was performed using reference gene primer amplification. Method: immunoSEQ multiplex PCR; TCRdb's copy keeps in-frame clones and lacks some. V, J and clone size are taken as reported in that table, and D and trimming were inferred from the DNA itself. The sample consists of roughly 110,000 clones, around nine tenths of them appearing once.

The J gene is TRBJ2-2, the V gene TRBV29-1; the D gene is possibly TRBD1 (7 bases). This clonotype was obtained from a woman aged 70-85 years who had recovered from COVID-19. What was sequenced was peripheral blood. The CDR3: CSVESPGGRTGELFF. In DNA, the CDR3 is TGCAGCGTTGAATCCCCAGGGGGGCGTACCGGGGAGCTGTTTTTT.